This entry lists 11 T cell receptor beta chains sequenced from one sample in a study of T cell repertoires in cytomegalovirus infection (dated by TCRdb to between 2019 and 2020). Sequencing relied on an Illumina HiSeq 1500. Using fastp at Q25 and MiXCR, TCRdb reprocessed the public reads and kept productive beta chains. Rows are combined by CDR3 protein, so each entry shows the most common genes and DNA. Here the sample has over 90,000 distinct CDR3 sequences; approximately 15% occur a single time. 6.5% to 9.5% of the sample goes to the ten largest clones. Sequencing used PBMCs. Every receptor here comes from a human donor in good health (CMV status not recorded). Some clones in this sample may be carry-over from other donors' samples.

This clonotype occurred many times. CDR3 in DNA: TGTGCCAGCAGCTTAGGTGTACAGGCCTTTGGGACCAAAAACATTCAGTACTTC. It is translated as CASSLGVQAFGTKNIQYF. V gene TRBV7-2 combines with J gene TRBJ2-4, with D perhaps matching TRBD1 (5 bases). CDR3 length: 18 residues. Trimming left V 1 base short and J 2 bases short, with 18 bases between. Germline CDR1 SGHTA, CDR2 FQGNSA. Full variable domain (missing parts from reference TRBV7-2 and TRBJ2-4): GAGVSQSPSNKVTEKGKDVELRCDPISGHTALYWYRQSLGQGLEFLIYFQGNSAPDKSGLPSDRFSAERTGGSVSTLTIQRTQQEDSAVYLCASSLGVQAFGTKNIQYFGAGTRLSVL.

This clonotype was picked up a small number of times. The CDR3 sequence: CSARYGQGADTQYF. The CDR3 bases are TGCAGTGCTAGATATGGACAGGGGGCAGATACGCAGTATTTT. The V and J genes are TRBV20-1 and TRBJ2-3; 10 bases are shared with TRBD1. The ends lost 2 bases at V and 4 bases at J; junction bases unmatched: 3. The CDR3 sequence is 14 residues long. Germline V gives CDR1 DFQATT, CDR2 SNEGSKA (reference sequence).

The chain is built from TRBV5-6 and TRBJ2-1, with D possibly being TRBD2 (5 bases). The CDR3 spans 12 residues. V was trimmed by 0 bases and J by 8 bases, leaving 6 bases between them. Germline CDR1 is SGHDT and CDR2 is YYEEEE. The CDR3 sequence is CASSLAEDEQFF. DNA for the CDR3: TGTGCCAGCAGCTTGGCGGAGGATGAGCAGTTCTTC.

Comments on this clonotype: Possible read error: a much larger clone is one base away. This sequence joins TRBV7-2 and TRBJ1-3; D remains ambiguous. V shed 5 bases and J shed 9 bases, with 17 bases lying between them. The CDR3 runs 14 residues. Germline V CDR1 and CDR2: SGHTA, FQGNSA. Here the CDR3 DNA reads TGTGCCAGCAGCATGGCTGGAACCTCTTCCACCATATATTTT. It codes for CASSMAGTSSTIYF.

The chain has TRBV20-1 and TRBJ1-1; D is undetermined. Looked up from germline, CDR1 is DFQATT and CDR2 is SNEGSKA (reference sequence). Trimming removed 2 bases at V and 1 base at J, with 11 bases between. The CDR3 runs 14 residues. The CDR3 bases are TGCAGTGCTAGATTCCAGGTCCAGAACACTGAAGCTTTCTTT. It yields the protein CSARFQVQNTEAFF.

V is TRBV5-1 and J is TRBJ1-4, with a tentative D call TRBD1 (5 bases). This CDR3 is built from 14 residues. Trimming took off 3 bases at V and 0 bases at J, with 6 bases between the two ends. CDR1 and CDR2 from the germline V gene are SGHRS and YFSETQ. In nucleotides, the CDR3 is TGCGCCAGCAGCTCGGGGGCAACTAATGAAAAACTGTTTTTT. Translation: CASSSGATNEKLFF.

This clonotype was seen only a few times. The gene calls are TRBV12-5 and TRBJ1-1, with 8 bases aligning to TRBD1. The V gene's germline CDR1 is LGHNT and CDR2 FRNRAP. Losses at the gene ends were 1 base for V and 6 bases for J; bases not matched to a gene: 10. The CDR3 is 16 amino acids. CDR3 bases: TGTGCTAGTGGTTTGGCCGACAGGGGAGCGGGCGCTGAAGCTTTCTTT. This translates into CASGLADRGAGAEAFF.

V gene TRBV20-1 combines with J gene TRBJ2-7, with TRBD1 as a possible D gene (6 bases). The V gene's germline CDR1 is DFQATT and CDR2 SNEGSKA (reference sequence). The CDR3 is made up of 14 amino acids. The V and J ends lost 3 bases and 0 bases respectively, with 12 bases between them. The CDR3 reads CSASYRALSYEQYF. Written as DNA, the CDR3 is TGCAGTGCTAGCTACAGGGCCCTCTCCTACGAGCAGTACTTC.

This chain uses TRBV29-1 with TRBJ2-2, with D possibly matching TRBD2 (5 bases). Trimming stripped 1 base from V and 5 bases from J, with 14 bases between. The CDR3 extends over 15 amino acids. The germline gives CDR1 SQVTM, CDR2 ANQGSEA. Here the CDR3 DNA reads TGCAGCGTTGAAGCCCCAACTAGAGCAACCGGGGAGCTGTTTTTT. It encodes CSVEAPTRATGELFF.

This clonotype was observed a few times. The chain employs TRBV20-1 and TRBJ1-2; 8 bases fit TRBD1. The CDR3 has 11 amino acids. CDR1 DFQATT and CDR2 SNEGSKA come from the germline V gene (reference sequence). Trimming cost V 3 bases and J 7 bases; bases outside gene matches: 1. DNA of the CDR3: TGCAGTGCTAGGGACAGGGTTGGCTACACCTTC. It specifies CSARDRVGYTF.

The chain joins TRBV6-1 to TRBJ2-6; TRBD1 matches 7 bases. Trimming at V came to 5 bases and at J to 2 bases, leaving 3 bases not matched to a gene. Germline V gene data show CDR1 as MNHNS and CDR2 as SASEGT. This CDR3 comprises 15 residues. The CDR3 loop is CASSSDRAGANVLTF. The CDR3 nucleotides read TGTGCCAGCAGTTCCGACAGGGCTGGGGCCAACGTCCTGACTTTC.